These 4 T cell receptor beta chains came from one sample sequenced in a study of CD8 T cells in Susac syndrome. It was with random hexamers that 0.5 to 1 ug RNA was reverse transcribed. Each CDR3 protein gets one entry after TCRdb re-called the immunoSEQ multiplex PCR reads with MiXCR. The sample contains some 180,000 distinct CDR3 sequences, about 93% of which appear only once. The sequenced sample was CD4+ T cells from PBMCs. Every receptor here comes from a human donor in good health.

This chain joins TRBV6-2 or TRBV6-3 and TRBJ2-5; D gene uncertain. There are 14 residues in the CDR3. V was trimmed by 6 bases and J by 5 bases, leaving 16 bases between them. The V gene's germline CDR1 is MNHEY and CDR2 SVGEGT. The CDR3 DNA follows: TGTGCCAGCAGCCGCCCGCCCGTGGTGGAGACCCAGTACTTC. Protein sequence: CASSRPPVVETQYF.

This clonotype was seen a single time. The chain recombines TRBV19 with TRBJ1-1, with no clear D. The germline CDR1 and CDR2 sequences are LNHDA and SQIVND (reference sequence). V was pared by 1 base and J by 1 base, with 4 bases between. This CDR3 has 13 amino acids. CDR3 loop: CASSIAANTEAFF. CDR3 DNA sequence: TGTGCCAGTAGTATAGCCGCGAACACTGAAGCTTTCTTT.

The CDR3 DNA is TGTGCCAGCAAAGTCAGGGGCCTCACCTATGGCTACACCTTC. Translated, it gives CASKVRGLTYGYTF. The J gene is TRBJ1-2, the V gene TRBV6-5; D is possibly TRBD1 (6 bases). This CDR3 comprises 14 residues. V lost 7 bases and J lost 4, with 16 bases in between. In germline, CDR1 is MNHEY, CDR2 SVGAGI.

This clonotype was seen only once. The chain employs TRBV30 and TRBJ1-5; weak D call: TRBD1 (5 bases). This CDR3 has 13 residues. V was trimmed by 1 base and J by 5 bases, leaving 9 bases between them. Per germline, CDR1 GTSNPN and CDR2 SVGIG (reference sequence). CDR3 in amino acids: CAWSAGVYQPQHF. The CDR3 DNA reads TGTGCCTGGAGTGCGGGGGTGTATCAGCCCCAGCATTTT.